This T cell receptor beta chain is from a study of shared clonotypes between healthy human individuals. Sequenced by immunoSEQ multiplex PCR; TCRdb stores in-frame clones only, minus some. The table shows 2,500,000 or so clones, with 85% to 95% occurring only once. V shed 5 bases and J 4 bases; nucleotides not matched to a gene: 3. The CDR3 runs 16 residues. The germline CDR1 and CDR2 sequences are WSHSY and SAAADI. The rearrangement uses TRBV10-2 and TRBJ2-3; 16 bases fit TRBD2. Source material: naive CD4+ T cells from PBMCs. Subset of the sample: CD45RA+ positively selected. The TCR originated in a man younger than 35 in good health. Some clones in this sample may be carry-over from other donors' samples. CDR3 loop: CASSMGLAGGADTQYF. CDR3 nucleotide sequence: TGCGCCAGCAGTATGGGACTAGCGGGAGGGGCAGATACGCAGTATTTT.